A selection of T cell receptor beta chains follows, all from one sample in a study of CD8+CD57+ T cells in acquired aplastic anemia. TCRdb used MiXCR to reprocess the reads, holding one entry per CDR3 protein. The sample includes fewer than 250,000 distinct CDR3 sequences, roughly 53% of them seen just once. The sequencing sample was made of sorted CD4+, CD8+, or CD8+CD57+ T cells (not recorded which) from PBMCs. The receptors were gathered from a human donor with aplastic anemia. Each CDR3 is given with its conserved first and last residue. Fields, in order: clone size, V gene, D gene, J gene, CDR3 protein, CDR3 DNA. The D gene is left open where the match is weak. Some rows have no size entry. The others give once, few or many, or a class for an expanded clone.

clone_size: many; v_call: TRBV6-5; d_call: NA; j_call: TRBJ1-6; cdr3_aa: CASSRAAPGRRGSPLHF; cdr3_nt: TGTGCCAGCAGTCGTGCGGCACCGGGACGGAGGGGTTCACCCCTCCACTTT
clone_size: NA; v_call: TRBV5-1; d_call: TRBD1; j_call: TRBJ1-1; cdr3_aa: CASSLWTGETEAFF; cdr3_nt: TGCGCCAGCAGCCTTTGGACAGGGGAAACTGAAGCTTTCTTT
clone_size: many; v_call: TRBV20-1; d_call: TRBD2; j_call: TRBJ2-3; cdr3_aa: CSASPASGDRTDTQYF; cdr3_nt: TGCAGTGCATCGCCCGCTAGCGGCGATCGCACAGATACGCAGTATTTT
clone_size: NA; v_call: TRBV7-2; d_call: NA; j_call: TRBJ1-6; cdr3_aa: CASRIPGSYNSPLHF; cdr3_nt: TGTGCCAGCAGGATTCCGGGATCTTATAATTCACCCCTCCACTTT
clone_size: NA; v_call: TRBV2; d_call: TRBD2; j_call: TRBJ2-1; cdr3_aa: CASTPTSGGADEQFF; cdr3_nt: TGTGCCAGCACCCCGACTAGCGGGGGGGCCGATGAGCAGTTCTTC
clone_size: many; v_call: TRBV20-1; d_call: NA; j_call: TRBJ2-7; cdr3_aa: CSAPKGLKQYF; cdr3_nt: TGCAGTGCTCCTAAGGGGCTGAAGCAGTACTTC
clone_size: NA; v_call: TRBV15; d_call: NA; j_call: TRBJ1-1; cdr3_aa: CATSRMLGGPFF; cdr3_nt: TGTGCCACCAGCAGAATGCTCGGCGGGCCCTTCTTT
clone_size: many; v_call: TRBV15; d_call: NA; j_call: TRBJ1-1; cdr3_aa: CATSRVGRGAMNTEAFF; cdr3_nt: TGTGCCACCAGCAGAGTTGGCAGGGGTGCCATGAACACTGAAGCTTTCTTT
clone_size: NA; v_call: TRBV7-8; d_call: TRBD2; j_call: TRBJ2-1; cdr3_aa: CASSLVGSGVYNEQFF; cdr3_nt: TGTGCCAGCAGCTTAGTAGGTAGCGGGGTTTACAATGAGCAGTTCTTC
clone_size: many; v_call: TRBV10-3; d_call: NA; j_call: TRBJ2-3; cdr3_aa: CAISVNQQGTDTQYF; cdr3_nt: TGTGCCATCAGTGTCAATCAACAGGGCACAGATACGCAGTATTTT
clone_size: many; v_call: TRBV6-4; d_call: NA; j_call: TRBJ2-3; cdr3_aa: CASSEGGHTDTQYF; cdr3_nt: TGTGCCAGCAGTGAGGGGGGGCACACAGATACGCAGTATTTT
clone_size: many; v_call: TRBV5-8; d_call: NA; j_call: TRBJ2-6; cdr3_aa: CASSLEPGDSGANVLTF; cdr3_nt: TGTGCCAGCAGCTTGGAACCGGGGGACTCTGGGGCCAACGTCCTGACTTTC
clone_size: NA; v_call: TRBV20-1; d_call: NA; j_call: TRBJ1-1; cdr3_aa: CSAREQGRTEAFF; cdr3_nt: TGCAGTGCTAGAGAGCAGGGCCGGACTGAAGCTTTCTTT
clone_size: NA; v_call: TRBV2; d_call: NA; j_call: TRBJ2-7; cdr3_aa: CASSNTRRGYEQYF; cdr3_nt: TGTGCCAGCAGCAACACACGGCGGGGATACGAGCAGTACTTC
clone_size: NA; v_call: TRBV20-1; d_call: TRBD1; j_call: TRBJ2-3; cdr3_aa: CSARDIKAGGPDTRYF; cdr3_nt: TGCAGTGCTAGAGATATTAAGGCAGGGGGTCCAGATACGCGGTATTTT
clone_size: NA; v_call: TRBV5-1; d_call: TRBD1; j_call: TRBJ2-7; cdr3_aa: CASSTGTGGYEQYF; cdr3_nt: TGCGCCAGCAGCACCGGGACAGGGGGGTACGAGCAGTACTTC
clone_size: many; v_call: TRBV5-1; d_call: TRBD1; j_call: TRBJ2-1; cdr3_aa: CASSPGQGTYNEQFF; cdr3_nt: TGCGCCAGCAGCCCCGGACAGGGAACCTACAATGAGCAGTTCTTC
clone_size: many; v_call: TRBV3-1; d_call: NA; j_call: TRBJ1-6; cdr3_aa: CASSQGGESPLHF; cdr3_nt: TGTGCCAGCAGCCAAGGGGGGGAATCACCCCTCCACTTT
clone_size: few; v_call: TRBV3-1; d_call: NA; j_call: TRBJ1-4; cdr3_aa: CASSRWTATNEKLFF; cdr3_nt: TGTGCCAGCAGCCGTTGGACAGCAACTAATGAAAAACTGTTTTTT
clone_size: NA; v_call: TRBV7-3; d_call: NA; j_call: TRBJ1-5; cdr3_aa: CASSDRTGSGQPQHF; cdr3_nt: TGTGCCAGCAGTGATCGGACCGGCTCTGGTCAGCCCCAGCATTTT
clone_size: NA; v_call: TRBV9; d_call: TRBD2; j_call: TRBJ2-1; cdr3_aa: CASSTNKGGTSGRWDEQFF; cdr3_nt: TGTGCCAGCAGCACCAATAAGGGAGGGACTAGCGGGAGGTGGGATGAGCAGTTCTTC
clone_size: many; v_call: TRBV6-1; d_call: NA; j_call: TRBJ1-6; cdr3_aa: CASRDGGINSPLHF; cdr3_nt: TGTGCCAGCCGCGACGGGGGAATTAATTCACCCCTCCACTTT
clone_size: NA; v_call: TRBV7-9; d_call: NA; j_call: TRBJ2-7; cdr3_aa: CASSSSRGGGAGEQYF; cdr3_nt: TGTGCCAGCAGCTCATCCCGCGGAGGGGGAGCGGGCGAGCAGTACTTC
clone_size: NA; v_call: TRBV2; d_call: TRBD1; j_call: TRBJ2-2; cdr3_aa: CASSQTGLGGELFF; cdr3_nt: TGTGCCAGCAGTCAGACAGGGCTCGGCGGGGAGCTGTTTTTT
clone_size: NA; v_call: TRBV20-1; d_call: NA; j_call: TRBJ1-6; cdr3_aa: CSARRGTANSPLHF; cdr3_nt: TGCAGTGCCAGACGAGGGACCGCAAATTCACCCCTCCACTTT
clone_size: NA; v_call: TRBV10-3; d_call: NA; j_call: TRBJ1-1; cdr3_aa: CAINLEGGTEAFF; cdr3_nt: TGTGCCATCAATCTCGAGGGGGGGACTGAAGCTTTCTTT
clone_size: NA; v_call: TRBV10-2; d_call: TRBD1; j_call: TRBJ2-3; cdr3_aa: CATGQGTDTQYF; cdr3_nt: TGCGCCACGGGACAGGGCACAGATACGCAGTATTTT
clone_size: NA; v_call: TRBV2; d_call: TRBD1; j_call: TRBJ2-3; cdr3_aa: CASSEDRAPTDTQYF; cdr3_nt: TGTGCCAGCAGCGAAGACAGGGCCCCAACGGATACGCAGTATTTT
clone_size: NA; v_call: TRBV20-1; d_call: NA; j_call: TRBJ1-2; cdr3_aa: CSVPKQAGDGYTF; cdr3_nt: TGCAGTGTCCCGAAGCAGGCGGGGGATGGCTACACCTTC
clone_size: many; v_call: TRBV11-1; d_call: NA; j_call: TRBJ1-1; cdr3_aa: CASSLAVGKAFF; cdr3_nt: TGTGCCAGCAGCTTAGCGGTGGGTAAAGCTTTCTTT
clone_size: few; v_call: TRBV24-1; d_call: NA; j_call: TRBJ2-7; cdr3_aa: CATSDVLIGRIYEQYF; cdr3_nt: TGTGCCACCAGTGATGTTTTGATCGGACGGATCTACGAGCAGTACTTC
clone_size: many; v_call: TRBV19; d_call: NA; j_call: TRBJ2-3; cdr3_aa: CASRRTGWGTDTQYF; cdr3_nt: TGTGCCAGTAGAAGAACAGGGTGGGGCACAGATACGCAGTATTTT
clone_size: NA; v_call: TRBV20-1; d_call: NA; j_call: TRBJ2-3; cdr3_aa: CSAYAGGPHTDTRYF; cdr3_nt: TGCAGTGCTTACGCCGGGGGACCCCACACAGATACGCGGTATTTT
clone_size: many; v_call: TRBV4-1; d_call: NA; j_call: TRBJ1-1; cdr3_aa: CASSQGSGDTEAFF; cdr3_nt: TGCGCCAGCAGCCAAGGCTCCGGGGACACTGAAGCTTTCTTT
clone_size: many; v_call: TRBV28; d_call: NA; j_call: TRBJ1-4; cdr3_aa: CASSSKYEKLFF; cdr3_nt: TGTGCCAGCAGTTCCAAGTACGAAAAACTGTTTTTT
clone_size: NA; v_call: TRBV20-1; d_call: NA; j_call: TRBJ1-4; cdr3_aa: CSARPATSNEKLFF; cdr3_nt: TGCAGTGCTAGACCCGCGACAAGCAATGAAAAACTGTTTTTT
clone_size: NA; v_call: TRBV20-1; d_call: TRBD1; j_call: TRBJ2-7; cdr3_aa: CRLGSGQALYEQYF; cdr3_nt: TGCAGGTTGGGGTCGGGACAGGCCCTCTACGAGCAGTACTTC
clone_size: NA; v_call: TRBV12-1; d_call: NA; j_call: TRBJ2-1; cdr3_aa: CASSLATASGGVNEQFF; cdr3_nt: TGTGCCAGCAGCTTGGCCACCGCTAGCGGGGGAGTCAATGAGCAGTTCTTC
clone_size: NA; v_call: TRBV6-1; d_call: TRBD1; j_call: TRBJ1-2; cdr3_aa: CASRRDREDGYTF; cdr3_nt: TGTGCCAGCCGACGGGACAGGGAGGATGGCTACACCTTC
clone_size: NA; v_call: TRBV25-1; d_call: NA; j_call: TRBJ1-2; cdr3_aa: CASSDWGAPMLGYTF; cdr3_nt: TGTGCCAGCAGTGATTGGGGGGCACCTATGTTAGGCTACACCTTC
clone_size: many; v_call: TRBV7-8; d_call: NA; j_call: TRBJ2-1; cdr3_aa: CASSIGGLGGNEQFF; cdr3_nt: TGTGCCAGCAGCATCGGGGGGCTCGGCGGGAATGAGCAGTTCTTC
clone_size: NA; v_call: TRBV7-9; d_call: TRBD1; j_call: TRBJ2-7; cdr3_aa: CASSGGQSYEQYF; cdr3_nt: TGTGCCAGCAGCGGGGGACAGTCCTACGAGCAGTACTTC
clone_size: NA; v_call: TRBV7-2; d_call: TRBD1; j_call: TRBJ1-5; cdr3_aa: CASRTSGGINQPQHF; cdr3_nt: TGTGCCAGCAGAACTTCAGGGGGGATTAATCAGCCCCAGCATTTT
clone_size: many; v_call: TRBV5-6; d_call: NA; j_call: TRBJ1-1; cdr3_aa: CASRYRDLNTEAFF; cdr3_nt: TGTGCCAGCAGATACCGGGATCTGAACACTGAAGCTTTCTTT
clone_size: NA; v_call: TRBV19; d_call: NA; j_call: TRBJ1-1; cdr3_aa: CASRGSGTEAFF; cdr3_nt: TGTGCCAGTAGGGGTTCTGGTACTGAAGCTTTCTTT
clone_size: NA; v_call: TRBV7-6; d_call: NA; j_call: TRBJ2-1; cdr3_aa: CASSFTVNEQFF; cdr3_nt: TGTGCCAGCAGCTTTACAGTCAATGAGCAGTTCTTC
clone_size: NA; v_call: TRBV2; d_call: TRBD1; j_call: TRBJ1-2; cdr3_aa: CASRPVRTGSTF; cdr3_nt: TGTGCCAGCAGGCCCGTGAGGACAGGTTCCACCTTC
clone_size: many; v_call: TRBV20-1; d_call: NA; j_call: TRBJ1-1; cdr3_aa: CSARGSEEAFF; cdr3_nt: TGCAGTGCTAGAGGAAGCGAGGAAGCTTTCTTT
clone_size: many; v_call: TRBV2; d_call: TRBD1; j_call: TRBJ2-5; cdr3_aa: CASSGQRGTQYF; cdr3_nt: TGTGCCAGCTCGGGACAGAGGGGGACCCAGTACTTC
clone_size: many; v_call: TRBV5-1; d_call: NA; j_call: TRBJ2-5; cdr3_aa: CASSLEKTQYF; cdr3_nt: TGCGCCAGCAGCTTGGAAAAGACCCAGTACTTC